These 4 T cell receptor beta chains originate from one sample sequenced in a study of T cells in Graves' hyperthyroidism and ophthalmopathy. Amplified regions were TCR beta CDR3 sequences from RNA transcripts. An initial round of RT-PCR targeting the TCR CDR3 relied on the HTBI primer set. TCRdb re-called the multiplex PCR reads through MiXCR, storing one row per CDR3 protein. The sample contains roughly 640,000 distinct CDR3 sequences, more than 15% of which appear only once. Sequenced material: blood. The receptors shown here come from a woman in her 40s with Graves' ophthalmopathy.

This clonotype was counted only a few times. This chain links TRBV19 with TRBJ1-1, with 9 bases lining up with TRBD1. The CDR3 consists of 14 residues. Germline CDR1 reads LNHDA; CDR2 reads SQIVND (reference sequence). With 4 bases clipped from V and 4 bases from J, the junction kept 4 bases outside the gene matches. The CDR3 loop is CASSRTGGITEAFF. Here the CDR3 DNA reads TGTGCCAGTAGTAGAACAGGGGGCATCACTGAAGCTTTCTTT.

This clonotype was recorded a few times. This chain joins TRBV20-1 and TRBJ1-5; 8 bases match TRBD1. Trimming at V came to 6 bases and at J to 0 bases, leaving 22 bases not matched to a gene. The CDR3 totals 20 residues. Looked up from germline, CDR1 is DFQATT and CDR2 is SNEGSKA (reference sequence). The DNA for the CDR3 is TGCAGTGCCACCCCACCGTTAACAGGGGGAAACCTTTATAGCAATCAGCCCCAGCATTTT. Amino acid sequence: CSATPPLTGGNLYSNQPQHF.

This chain links TRBV12-5 with TRBJ1-5; D not resolved. Germline loops: CDR1 LGHNT, CDR2 FRNRAP. The CDR3 spans 16 residues. The V end was cut by 1 base, the J end by 1 base, with 11 bases between. CDR3 bases: TGTGCTAGTGGTTTGGCCCAAATAACCAGCAATCAGCCCCAGCATTTT. Translation: CASGLAQITSNQPQHF.

This chain uses TRBV27 with TRBJ1-2, with 9 positions matching TRBD1. Germline V gene sequence: CDR1 MNHEY, CDR2 SMNVEV (reference sequence). The CDR3 spans 14 residues. J lost 8 bases, V lost 5 bases, and 9 bases had no gene match. CDR3: CASSDPGTGSGYTF. The CDR3 DNA follows: TGTGCCAGCAGTGATCCCGGGACAGGGAGCGGCTACACCTTC.